This TCR beta chain came from a study of tumor and adjacent non-tumor tissue in lung cancer. Study details: Patients comprised about eleven adenocarcinoma, 2 squamous cell carcinoma and 1 small cell lung cancer. Stage I to III disease affected approximately 11 men and about 5 women aged roughly 30 to 80. Study findings and constraints: Tumor repertoires had a smaller top 100 clone share than normal lung.

This CDR3 contains 14 residues. Germline loops: CDR1 SEHNR, CDR2 FQNEAQ (reference sequence). The library came from three nested PCR rounds adapted from ARM-PCR protocols. TCRdb reanalysed the multiplex PCR reads using MiXCR and keeps one entry per CDR3 protein. The sample lists roughly 120,000 distinct CDR3 sequences, over 75% occurring once. This sample's RNA came from whole unsorted tissue. In the case of this clonotype: Its antigen is undetermined. At one boundary the junction diverges from the germline segment, which might be a read error.

The source is a man between 65 and 85 years old with non-small cell lung cancer. Sequencing was carried out using lung tumor tissue. The J gene is TRBJ2-3, the V gene TRBV7-9; D is unresolved. For the CDR3, the DNA is TGTGCCAGCAACTTAGTGGGTCCGGCAGATACGCAATATTTT. Encoded protein: CASNLVGPADTQYF.